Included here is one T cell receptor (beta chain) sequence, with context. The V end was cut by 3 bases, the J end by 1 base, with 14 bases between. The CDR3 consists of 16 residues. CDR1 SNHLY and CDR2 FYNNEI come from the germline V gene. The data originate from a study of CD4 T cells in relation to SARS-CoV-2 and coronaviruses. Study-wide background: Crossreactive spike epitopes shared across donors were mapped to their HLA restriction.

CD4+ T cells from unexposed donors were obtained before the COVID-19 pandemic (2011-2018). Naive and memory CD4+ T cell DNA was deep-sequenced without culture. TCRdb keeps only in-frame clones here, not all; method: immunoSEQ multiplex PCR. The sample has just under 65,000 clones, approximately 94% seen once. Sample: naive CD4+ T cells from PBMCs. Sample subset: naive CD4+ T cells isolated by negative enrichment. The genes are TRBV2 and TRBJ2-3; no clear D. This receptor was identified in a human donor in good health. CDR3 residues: CASSDGRSFGTDTQYF. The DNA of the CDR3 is TGTGCCAGCAGTGATGGTAGAAGCTTCGGCACAGATACGCAGTATTTT.